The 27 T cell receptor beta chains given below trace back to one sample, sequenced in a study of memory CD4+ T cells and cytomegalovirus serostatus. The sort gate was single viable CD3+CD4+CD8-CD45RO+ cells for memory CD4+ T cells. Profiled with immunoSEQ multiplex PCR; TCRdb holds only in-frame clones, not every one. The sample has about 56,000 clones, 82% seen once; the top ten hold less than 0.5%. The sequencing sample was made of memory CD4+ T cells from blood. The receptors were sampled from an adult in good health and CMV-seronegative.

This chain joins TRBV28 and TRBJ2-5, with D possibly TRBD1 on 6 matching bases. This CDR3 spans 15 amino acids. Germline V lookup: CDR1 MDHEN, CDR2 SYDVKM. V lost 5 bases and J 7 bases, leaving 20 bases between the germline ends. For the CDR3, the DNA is TGTGCCAGCAGTCCTGGCAGCAGGGGCTCGGGGACCCAGTACTTC. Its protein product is CASSPGSRGSGTQYF. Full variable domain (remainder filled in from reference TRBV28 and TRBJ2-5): DVKVTQSSRYLVKRTGEKVFLECVQDMDHENMFWYRQDPGLGLRLIYFSYDVKMKEKGDIPEGYSVSREKKERFSLILESASTNQTSMYLCASSPGSRGSGTQYFGPGTRLLVL.

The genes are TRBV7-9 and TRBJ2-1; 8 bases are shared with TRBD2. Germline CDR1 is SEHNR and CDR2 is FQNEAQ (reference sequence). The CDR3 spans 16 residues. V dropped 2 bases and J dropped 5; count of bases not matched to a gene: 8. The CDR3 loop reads CASSLPTSGFNNEQFF. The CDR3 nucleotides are TGTGCCAGCAGCTTACCCACTAGCGGTTTTAACAATGAGCAGTTCTTC.

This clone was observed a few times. In DNA, the CDR3 is TGCAGTGCTATTTCGGCCGAAAAACTGTTTTTT. Its translation: CSAISAEKLFF. The chain is built from TRBV20-1 and TRBJ1-4; no reliable D call. This CDR3 spans 11 amino acids. V dropped 4 bases and J dropped 8 bases, with 8 bases sitting between them. Per germline, CDR1 DFQATT and CDR2 SNEGSKA (reference sequence).

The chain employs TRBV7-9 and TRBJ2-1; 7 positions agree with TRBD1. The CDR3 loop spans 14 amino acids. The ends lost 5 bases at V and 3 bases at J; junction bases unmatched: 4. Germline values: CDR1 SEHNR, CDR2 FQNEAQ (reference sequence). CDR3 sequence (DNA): TGTGCCAGCAGCGGACGGGACAGCTACAATGAGCAGTTCTTC. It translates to CASSGRDSYNEQFF.

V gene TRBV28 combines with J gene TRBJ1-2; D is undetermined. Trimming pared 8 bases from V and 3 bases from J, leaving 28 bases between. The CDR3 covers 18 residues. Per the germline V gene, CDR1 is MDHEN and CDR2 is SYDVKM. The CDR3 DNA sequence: TGTGCCAGCCGGTGGAGCGGGGTATACCTTGGAGGCCACTATGGCTACACCTTC. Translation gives CASRWSGVYLGGHYGYTF.

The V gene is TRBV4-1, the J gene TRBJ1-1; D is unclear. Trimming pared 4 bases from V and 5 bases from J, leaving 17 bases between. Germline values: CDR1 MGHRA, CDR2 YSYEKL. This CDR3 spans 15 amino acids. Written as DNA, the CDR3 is TGCGCCAGCAGCCCCCAGAGGAACTTGGGGACTGAAGCTTTCTTT. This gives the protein CASSPQRNLGTEAFF.

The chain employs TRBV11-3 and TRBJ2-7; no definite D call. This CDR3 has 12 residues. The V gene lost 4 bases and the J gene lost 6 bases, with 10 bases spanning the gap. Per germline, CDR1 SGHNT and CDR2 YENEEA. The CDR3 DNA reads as TGTGCCAGCAGCTCAGGAAGGAGCGAGCAGTACTTC. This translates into CASSSGRSEQYF.

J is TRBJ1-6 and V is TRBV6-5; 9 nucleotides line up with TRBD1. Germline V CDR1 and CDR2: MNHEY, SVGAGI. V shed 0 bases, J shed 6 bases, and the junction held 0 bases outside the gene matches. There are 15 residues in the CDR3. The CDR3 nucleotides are TGTGCCAGCAGTTACTCGGGACAGGGTAATTCACCCCTCCACTTT. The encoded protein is CASSYSGQGNSPLHF.

The CDR3 region is CASSEPGGENTQYF. As DNA, the CDR3 is TGCGCCAGCAGTGAGCCGGGGGGCGAGAATACGCAGTATTTT. V and J are TRBV10-2 and TRBJ2-3; tentative D call: TRBD2 (7 bases). The V end was cut by 2 bases, the J end by 7 bases, with 13 bases between. CDR1 and CDR2 from the germline V gene are WSHSY and SAAADI. The CDR3 contains 14 residues.

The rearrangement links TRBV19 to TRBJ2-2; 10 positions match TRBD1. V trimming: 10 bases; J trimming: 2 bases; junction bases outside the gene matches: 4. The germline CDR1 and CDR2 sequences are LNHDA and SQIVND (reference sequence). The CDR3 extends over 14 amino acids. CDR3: CATRDRGNTGELFF. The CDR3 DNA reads TGTGCCACCCGGGACAGGGGAAACACCGGGGAGCTGTTTTTT.

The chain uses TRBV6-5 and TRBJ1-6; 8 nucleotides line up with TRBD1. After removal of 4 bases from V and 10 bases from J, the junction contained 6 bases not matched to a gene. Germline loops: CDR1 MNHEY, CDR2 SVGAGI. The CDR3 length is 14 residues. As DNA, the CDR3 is TGTGCCAGCAGTTCCCGGACAGGGCGGTCACCCCTCCACTTT. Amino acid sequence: CASSSRTGRSPLHF.

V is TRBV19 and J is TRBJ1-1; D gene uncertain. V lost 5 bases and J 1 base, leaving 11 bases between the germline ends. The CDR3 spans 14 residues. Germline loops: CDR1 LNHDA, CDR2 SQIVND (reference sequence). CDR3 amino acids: CASSLAATNTEAFF. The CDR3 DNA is TGTGCCAGTAGTCTGGCAGCCACGAACACTGAAGCTTTCTTT.

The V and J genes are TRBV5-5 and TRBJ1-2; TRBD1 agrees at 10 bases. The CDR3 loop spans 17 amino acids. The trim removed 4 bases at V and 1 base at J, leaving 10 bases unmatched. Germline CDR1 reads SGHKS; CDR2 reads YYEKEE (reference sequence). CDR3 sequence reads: CASSPDAGTGVNYGYTF. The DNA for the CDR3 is TGTGCCAGCAGCCCGGATGCGGGGACAGGGGTTAACTATGGCTACACCTTC.

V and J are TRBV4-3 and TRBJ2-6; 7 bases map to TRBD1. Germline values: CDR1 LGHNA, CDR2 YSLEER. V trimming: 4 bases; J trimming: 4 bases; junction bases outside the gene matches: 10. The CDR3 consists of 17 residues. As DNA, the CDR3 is TGCGCCAGCAGCCTAAACACAGGGGCCCGCGGGGCCAACGTCCTGACTTTC. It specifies CASSLNTGARGANVLTF.

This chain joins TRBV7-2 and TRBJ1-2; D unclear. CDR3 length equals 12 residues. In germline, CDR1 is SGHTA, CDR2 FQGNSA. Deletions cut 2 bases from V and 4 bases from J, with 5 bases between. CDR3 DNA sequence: TGTGCCAGCAGCTTAAAGAGCTATGGCTACACCTTC. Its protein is CASSLKSYGYTF.

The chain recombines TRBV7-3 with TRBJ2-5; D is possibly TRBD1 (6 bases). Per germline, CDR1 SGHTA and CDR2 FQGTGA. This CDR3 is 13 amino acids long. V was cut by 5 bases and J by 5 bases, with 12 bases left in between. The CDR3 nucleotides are TGTGCCAGCAGCCCAGGGGTTTCGGAGACCCAGTACTTC. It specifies CASSPGVSETQYF. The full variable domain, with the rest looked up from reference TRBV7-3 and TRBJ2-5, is GAGVSQTPSNKVTEKGKYVELRCDPISGHTALYWYRQSLGQGPEFLIYFQGTGAADDSGLPNDRFFAVRPEGSVSTLKIQRTERGDSAVYLCASSPGVSETQYFGPGTRLLVL.

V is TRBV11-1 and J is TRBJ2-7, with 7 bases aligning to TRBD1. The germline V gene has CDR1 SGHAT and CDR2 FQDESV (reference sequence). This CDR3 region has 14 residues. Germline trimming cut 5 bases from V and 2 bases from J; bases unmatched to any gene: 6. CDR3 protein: CASSPRTGPYEQYF. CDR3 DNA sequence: TGTGCCAGCAGCCCGAGGACAGGCCCCTACGAGCAGTACTTC.

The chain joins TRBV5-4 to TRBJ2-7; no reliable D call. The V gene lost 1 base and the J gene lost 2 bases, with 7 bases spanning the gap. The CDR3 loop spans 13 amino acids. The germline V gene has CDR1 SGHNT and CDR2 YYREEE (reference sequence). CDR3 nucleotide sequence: TGTGCCAGCAGCTTGAACTGGGCCTACGAGCAGTACTTC. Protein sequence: CASSLNWAYEQYF.

CDR3 sequence (DNA): TGTGCCATCAGCGAAACAGGGGGCCGGGGCTACACCTTC. Its protein product is CAISETGGRGYTF. The genes are TRBV10-3 and TRBJ1-2, with TRBD1 identical over 9 bases. CDR1 and CDR2 from the germline V gene are ENHRY and SYGVKD. The CDR3 length is 13 residues. Unmatched junction bases numbered 7, after V lost 6 bases and J lost 8 bases.

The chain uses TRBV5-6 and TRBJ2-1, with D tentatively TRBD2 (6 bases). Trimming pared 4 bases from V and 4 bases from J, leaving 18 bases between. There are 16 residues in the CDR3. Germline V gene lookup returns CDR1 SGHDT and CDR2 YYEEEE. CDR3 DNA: TGTGCCAGCAGCCGTAAAGGGACTGGTCGGTACAATGAGCAGTTCTTC. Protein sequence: CASSRKGTGRYNEQFF. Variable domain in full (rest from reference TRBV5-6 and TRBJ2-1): DAGVTQSPTHLIKTRGQQVTLRCSPKSGHDTVSWYQQALGQGPQFIFQYYEEEERQRGNFPDRFSGHQFPNYSSELNVNALLLGDSALYLCASSRKGTGRYNEQFFGPGTRLTVL.

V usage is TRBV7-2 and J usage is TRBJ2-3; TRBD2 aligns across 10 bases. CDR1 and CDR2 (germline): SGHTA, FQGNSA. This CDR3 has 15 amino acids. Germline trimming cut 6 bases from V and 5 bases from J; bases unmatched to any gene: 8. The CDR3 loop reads CASRSSGGRRDTQYF. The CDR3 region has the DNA TGTGCCAGCAGGTCTAGCGGGGGCAGGAGAGATACGCAGTATTTT.

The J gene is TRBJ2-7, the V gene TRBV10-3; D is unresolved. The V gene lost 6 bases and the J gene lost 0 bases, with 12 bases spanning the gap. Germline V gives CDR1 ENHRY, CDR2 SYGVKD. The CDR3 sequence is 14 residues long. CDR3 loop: CAIRPGPSSYEQYF. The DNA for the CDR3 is TGTGCCATCAGGCCAGGCCCTAGCTCCTACGAGCAGTACTTC.

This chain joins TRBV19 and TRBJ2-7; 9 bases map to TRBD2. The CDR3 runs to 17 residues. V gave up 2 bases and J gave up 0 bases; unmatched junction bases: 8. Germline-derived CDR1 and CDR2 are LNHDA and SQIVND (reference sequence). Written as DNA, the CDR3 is TGTGCCAGTAGTATAACAACTAGCGGGCAAAGCTCCTACGAGCAGTACTTC. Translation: CASSITTSGQSSYEQYF.

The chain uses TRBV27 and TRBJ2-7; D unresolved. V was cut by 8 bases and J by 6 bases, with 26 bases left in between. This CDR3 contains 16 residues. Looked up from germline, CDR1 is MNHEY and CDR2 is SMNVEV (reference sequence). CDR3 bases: TGTGCCAGCCAGTCAATTGGGCTTTCAGGAAGCTCCGAGCAGTACTTC. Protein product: CASQSIGLSGSSEQYF.

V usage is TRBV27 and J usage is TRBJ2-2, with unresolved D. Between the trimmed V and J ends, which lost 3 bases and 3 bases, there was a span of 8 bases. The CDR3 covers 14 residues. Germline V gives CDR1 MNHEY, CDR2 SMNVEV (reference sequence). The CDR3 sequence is CASSFNGYTGELFF. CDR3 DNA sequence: TGTGCCAGCAGTTTTAACGGCTACACCGGGGAGCTGTTTTTT.

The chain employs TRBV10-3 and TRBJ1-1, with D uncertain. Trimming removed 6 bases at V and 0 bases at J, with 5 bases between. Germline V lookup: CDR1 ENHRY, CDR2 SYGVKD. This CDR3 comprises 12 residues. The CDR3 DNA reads TGTGCCATCAGCCCCGTGAACACTGAAGCTTTCTTT. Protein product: CAISPVNTEAFF.

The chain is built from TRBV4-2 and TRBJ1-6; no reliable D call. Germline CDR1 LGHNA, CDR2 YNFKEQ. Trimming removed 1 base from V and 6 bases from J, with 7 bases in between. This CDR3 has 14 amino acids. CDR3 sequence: CASSQAGGNSPLHF. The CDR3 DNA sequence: TGTGCCAGCAGCCAAGCTGGCGGTAATTCACCCCTCCACTTT.